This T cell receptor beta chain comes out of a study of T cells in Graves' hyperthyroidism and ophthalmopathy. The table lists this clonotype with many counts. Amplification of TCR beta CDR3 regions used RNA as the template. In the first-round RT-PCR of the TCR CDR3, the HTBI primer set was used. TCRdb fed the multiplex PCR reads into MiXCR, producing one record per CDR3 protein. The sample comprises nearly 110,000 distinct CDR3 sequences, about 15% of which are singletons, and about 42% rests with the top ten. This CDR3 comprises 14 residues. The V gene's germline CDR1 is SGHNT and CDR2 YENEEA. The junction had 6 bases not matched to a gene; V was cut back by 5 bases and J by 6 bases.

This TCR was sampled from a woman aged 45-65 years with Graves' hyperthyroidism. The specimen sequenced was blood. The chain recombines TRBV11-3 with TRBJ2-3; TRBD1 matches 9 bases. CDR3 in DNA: TGTGCCAGCAGCCGGGACAGGGCGCACGATACGCAGTATTTT. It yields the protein CASSRDRAHDTQYF.